This TCR beta chain was sequenced during a study of OX40 agonist ivuxolimab in advanced cancers. The wider study: Cohort: about 80% men, mean age around 60, aged about 20 to 90. Previous treatment with anti-PD-1, anti-PD-L1 or anti-CTLA-4 therapy was allowed; under 50% had received some. Findings and caveats of the study: Clones of CD4+ and CD8+ blood T cells grew by week 6 at doses of 0.1 to 3.0 mg/kg.

With regard to this clone: Antigen specificity is unknown.

Measured with immunoSEQ multiplex PCR; TCRdb has only the in-frame clones, and not every one. The sample lists about 27,000 clones, around 90% occurring once. CDR3 length equals 14 residues. Trimming took off 6 bases at V and 4 bases at J, with 14 bases between the two ends. Germline V lookup: CDR1 WSHSY, CDR2 SAAADI. The sample in question was CD4+ or CD8+ T cells sorted from blood, obtained in a trial of the OX40 agonist ivuxolimab. The rearrangement joins TRBV10-2 to TRBJ2-3; possible D gene TRBD1, 6 bases. The sequence was obtained from an adult with an advanced solid tumor such as melanoma, head and neck, liver or kidney cancer. CDR3 sequence: CASSDNREPDTQYF. Written as DNA, the CDR3 is TGCGCCAGCAGCGATAACAGGGAACCAGATACGCAGTATTTT.